A single sample gave rise to the 28 T cell receptor beta chains below, sequenced in a study of T cells expressing NK-cell markers. TCRdb re-called the 5' RACE reads; every CDR3 protein appears as one record, without DNA. Here the sample table reports 440,000 or so distinct CDR3 sequences. The sample consisted of blood T cells: a sorted CD56 or NKG2C T cell subset, CD4+ or CD8+ T cells, or bulk PBMC T cells (not recorded which). The source of these receptors is a woman aged 18-70 years in good health.

The genes are TRBV9 and TRBJ1-3. Germline loops: CDR1 SGDLS, CDR2 YYNGEE. The CDR3 is made up of 16 amino acids. CDR3 sequence: CASSVAAGNSGNTIYF.

V usage is TRBV4-3 and J usage is TRBJ2-2; TCRdb reports TRBD2, a call that lacks DNA to check it against. The CDR3 sequence is 17 residues long. Per the germline V gene, CDR1 is LGHNA and CDR2 is YSLEER. The CDR3 sequence: CASSQAHSGGSTGELFF.

The CDR3 loop is CASSLVRETGYTF. The chain combines TRBV12-3 or TRBV12-4 with TRBJ1-2. This CDR3 spans 13 amino acids.

V usage is TRBV7-3 and J usage is TRBJ1-2. Germline CDR1 and CDR2: SGHTA and FQGTGA. CDR3 length: 15 residues. CDR3 region: CASSLSSAGVYGYTF.

The chain employs TRBV4-2 and TRBJ1-1; the TCRdb D gene call, TRBD1, has no DNA to confirm it. CDR3 length equals 14 residues. The V gene's germline CDR1 is LGHNA and CDR2 YNFKEQ. CDR3 amino acids: CASSQDGRGTEAFF.

V gene TRBV20-1 combines with J gene TRBJ2-7; the TCRdb D gene call, TRBD2, has no DNA to confirm it. Germline V lookup: CDR1 DFQATT, CDR2 SNEGSKA (reference sequence). The CDR3 consists of 15 residues. CDR3 loop: CSARDGSPGRGEQYF.

V gene TRBV4-1 combines with J gene TRBJ1-2; TCRdb returns TRBD1, unconfirmable since there is no DNA. This CDR3 contains 18 residues. Germline V gene sequence: CDR1 MGHRA, CDR2 YSYEKL. CDR3 sequence reads: CASRVAGTGPYPNYGYTF.

The chain employs TRBV19 and TRBJ2-1; TCRdb outputs TRBD2, but without DNA this stays unchecked. CDR3 size: 18 residues. Germline CDR1 LNHDA, CDR2 SQIVND (reference sequence). This CDR3 is CASSPATSGDSSYNEQFF.

The chain uses TRBV5-6 and TRBJ2-6. The CDR3 length is 15 residues. Per germline, CDR1 SGHDT and CDR2 YYEEEE. CDR3 in amino acids: CASSLPPSGANVLTF.

This chain links TRBV7-8 with TRBJ2-3; TCRdb returns TRBD2, unconfirmable since there is no DNA. The CDR3 contains 16 residues. Germline V CDR1 and CDR2: SGHVS, FQNEAQ. The CDR3 is CASSHISGRSTDTQYF.

The chain carries TRBV12-5 and TRBJ2-3; the TRBD1 assignment by TCRdb is unverifiable without DNA. Germline V gene sequence: CDR1 LGHNT, CDR2 FRNRAP. The CDR3 contains 14 residues. The CDR3 here is CASARDSSTDTQYF.

The chain joins TRBV12-3 or TRBV12-4 to TRBJ2-2; TCRdb's D call of TRBD1 is untestable without DNA. CDR3 length equals 17 residues. The CDR3 loop reads CASSRTAGGAGSGELFF.

The chain carries TRBV4-2 and TRBJ2-7; the TCRdb call, TRBD2, lacks DNA for checking. Germline assignment: CDR1 LGHNA and CDR2 YNFKEQ. This CDR3 is built from 16 residues. CDR3: CASSQDAGTQAYEQYF.

The chain carries TRBV7-2 and TRBJ2-2. From germline, CDR1 is SGHTA and CDR2 FQGNSA. The CDR3 extends over 16 amino acids. The CDR3: CADGHGQEKGFQRLFF.

This sequence joins TRBV19 and TRBJ2-2; TCRdb outputs TRBD2, but without DNA this stays unchecked. The CDR3 totals 16 residues. CDR1 and CDR2 (germline): LNHDA, SQIVND (reference sequence). CDR3 sequence: CASGTWRGLITGELFF.

The V gene is TRBV7-3, the J gene TRBJ2-3; TCRdb's D gene call, TRBD1, goes unchecked for lack of DNA. The CDR3 totals 15 residues. The V gene's germline CDR1 is SGHTA and CDR2 FQGTGA. The chain's CDR3 is CASSSRRASTDTQYF.

The chain recombines TRBV6-5 with TRBJ1-1; TCRdb names TRBD1, which stays unverified in the absence of DNA. The CDR3 extends over 12 amino acids. CDR1 is MNHEY and CDR2 is SVGAGI in the germline V gene. CDR3 region: CASRTSGTEATF.

V gene TRBV7-6 combines with J gene TRBJ2-1; TCRdb's D gene call, TRBD2, goes unchecked for lack of DNA. The germline V gene encodes CDR1 SGHVS and CDR2 FNYEAQ. The CDR3 has 15 amino acids. CDR3 region: CASSPVAGGLNEQFF. The whole variable domain, remainder taken from reference TRBV7-6 and TRBJ2-1, is GAGVSQSPRYKVTKRGQDVALRCDPISGHVSLYWYRQALGQGPEFLTYFNYEAQQDKSGLPNDRFSAERPEGSISTLTIQRTEQRDSAMYRCASSPVAGGLNEQFFGPGTRLTVL.

This sequence joins TRBV6-2 or TRBV6-3 and TRBJ2-1; no DNA is available, so the TRBD2 call from TCRdb remains unchecked. Germline CDR1 and CDR2: MNHEY and SVGEGT. This CDR3 spans 15 amino acids. The CDR3 sequence: CASTLGIAGTNEQFF.

This chain connects TRBV2 to TRBJ1-5. This CDR3 region has 15 residues. CDR1 is SNHLY, CDR2 FYNNEI, per germline. CDR3 sequence: CASSESGRSNQPQHF. Looking up the rest from reference TRBV2 and TRBJ1-5 gives the full variable domain: EPEVTQTPSHQVTQMGQEVILRCVPISNHLYFYWYRQILGQKVEFLVSFYNNEISEKSEIFDDQFSVERPDGSNFTLKIRSTKLEDSAMYFCASSESGRSNQPQHFGDGTRLSIL.

The chain employs TRBV12-3 or TRBV12-4 and TRBJ2-3; TCRdb's D call, TRBD2, is unchecked because there is no DNA. This CDR3 region has 14 residues. The chain's CDR3 is CASSFGSGGDTQYF.

The V and J genes are TRBV7-9 and TRBJ1-1; the TRBD1 assignment by TCRdb is unverifiable without DNA. This CDR3 has 11 residues. Germline lookup yields CDR1 SEHNR and CDR2 FQNEAQ (reference sequence). The CDR3 is CASNPGTEAFF.

This chain joins TRBV4-3 and TRBJ1-4; absent DNA, TCRdb's TRBD1 call cannot be checked. CDR1 and CDR2 (germline): LGHNA, YSLEER. This CDR3 contains 15 residues. CDR3 loop: CASSQDAGETEKLFF.

V is TRBV20-1 and J is TRBJ2-2; TCRdb calls TRBD2, which cannot be checked without DNA. The CDR3 has 14 residues. Per germline, CDR1 DFQATT and CDR2 SNEGSKA (reference sequence). The CDR3: CSATGTSQTGELFF.

The chain carries TRBV4-3 and TRBJ2-3; without DNA, the TCRdb call of TRBD1 cannot be checked. Looked up from germline, CDR1 is LGHNA and CDR2 is YSLEER. The CDR3 contains 15 residues. CDR3 sequence: CASSHSTGSTDTQYF.

V and J are TRBV7-3 and TRBJ2-1; TCRdb proposes TRBD2, but this gene call is untestable without DNA. Germline CDR1 reads SGHTA; CDR2 reads FQGTGA. This CDR3 region has 16 residues. The CDR3 loop reads CASSPQGLAGADEQFF. The variable domain in full, completed from reference TRBV7-3 and TRBJ2-1, reads GAGVSQTPSNKVTEKGKYVELRCDPISGHTALYWYRQSLGQGPEFLIYFQGTGAADDSGLPNDRFFAVRPEGSVSTLKIQRTERGDSAVYLCASSPQGLAGADEQFFGPGTRLTVL.

The chain links TRBV6-5 to TRBJ2-3; there is no DNA to check the TCRdb D call of TRBD1. The CDR3 covers 15 residues. The germline V gene has CDR1 MNHEY and CDR2 SVGAGI. The CDR3 loop is CASSYEGAGGDTQYF.

This sequence joins TRBV4-1 and TRBJ2-2. CDR3 length: 14 amino acids. Germline V gene sequence: CDR1 MGHRA, CDR2 YSYEKL. This CDR3 is CASSPAPITGELFF.